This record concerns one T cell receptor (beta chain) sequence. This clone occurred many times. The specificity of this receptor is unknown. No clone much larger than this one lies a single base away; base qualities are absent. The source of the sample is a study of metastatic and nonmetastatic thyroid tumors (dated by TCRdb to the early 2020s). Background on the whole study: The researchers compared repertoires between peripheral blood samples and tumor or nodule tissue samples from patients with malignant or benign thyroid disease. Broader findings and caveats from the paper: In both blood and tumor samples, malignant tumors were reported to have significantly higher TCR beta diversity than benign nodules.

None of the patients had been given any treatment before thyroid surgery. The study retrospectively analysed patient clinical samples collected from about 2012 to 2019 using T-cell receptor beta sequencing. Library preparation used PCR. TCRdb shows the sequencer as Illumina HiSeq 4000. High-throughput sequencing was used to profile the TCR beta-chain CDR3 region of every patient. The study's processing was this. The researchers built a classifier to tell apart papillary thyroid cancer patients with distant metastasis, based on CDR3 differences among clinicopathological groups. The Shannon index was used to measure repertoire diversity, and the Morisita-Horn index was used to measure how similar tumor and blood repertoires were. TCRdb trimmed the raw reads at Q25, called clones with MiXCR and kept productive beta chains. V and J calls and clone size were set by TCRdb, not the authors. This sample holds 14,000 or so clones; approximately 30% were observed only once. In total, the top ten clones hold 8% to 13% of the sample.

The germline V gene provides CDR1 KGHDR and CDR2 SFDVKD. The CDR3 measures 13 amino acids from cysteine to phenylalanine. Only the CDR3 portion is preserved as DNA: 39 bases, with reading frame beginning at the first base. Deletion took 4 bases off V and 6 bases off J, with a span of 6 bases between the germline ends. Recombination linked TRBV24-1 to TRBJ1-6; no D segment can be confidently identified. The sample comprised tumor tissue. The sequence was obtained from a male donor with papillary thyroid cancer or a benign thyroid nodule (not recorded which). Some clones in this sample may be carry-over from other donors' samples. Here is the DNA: TGTGCCACCAGTGAGGCTGGTAATTCACCCCTCCACTTT. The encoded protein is CATSEAGNSPLHF.